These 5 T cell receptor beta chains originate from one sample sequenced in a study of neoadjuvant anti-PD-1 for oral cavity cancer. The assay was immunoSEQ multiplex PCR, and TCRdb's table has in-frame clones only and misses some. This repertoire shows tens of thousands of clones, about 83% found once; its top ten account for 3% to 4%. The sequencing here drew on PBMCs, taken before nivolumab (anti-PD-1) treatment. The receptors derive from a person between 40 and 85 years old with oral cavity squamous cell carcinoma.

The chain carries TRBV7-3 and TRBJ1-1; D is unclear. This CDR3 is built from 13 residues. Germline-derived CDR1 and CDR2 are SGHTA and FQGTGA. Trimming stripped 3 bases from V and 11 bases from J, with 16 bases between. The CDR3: CASSLAGPVPAFF. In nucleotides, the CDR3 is TGTGCCAGCAGCTTGGCAGGACCCGTCCCGGCTTTCTTT.

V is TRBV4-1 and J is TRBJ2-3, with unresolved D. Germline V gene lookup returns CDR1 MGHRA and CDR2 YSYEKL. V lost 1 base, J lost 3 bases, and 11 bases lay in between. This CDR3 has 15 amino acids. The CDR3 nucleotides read TGCGCCAGCAGCCAAGGTGTAGTAGGGACAGATACGCAGTATTTT. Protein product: CASSQGVVGTDTQYF.

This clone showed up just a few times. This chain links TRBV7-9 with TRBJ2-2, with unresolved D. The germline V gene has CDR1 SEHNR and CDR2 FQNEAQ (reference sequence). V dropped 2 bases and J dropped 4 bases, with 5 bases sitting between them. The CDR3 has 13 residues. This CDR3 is CASSLPPTGELFF. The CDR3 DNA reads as TGTGCCAGCAGCTTACCCCCCACCGGGGAGCTGTTTTTT.

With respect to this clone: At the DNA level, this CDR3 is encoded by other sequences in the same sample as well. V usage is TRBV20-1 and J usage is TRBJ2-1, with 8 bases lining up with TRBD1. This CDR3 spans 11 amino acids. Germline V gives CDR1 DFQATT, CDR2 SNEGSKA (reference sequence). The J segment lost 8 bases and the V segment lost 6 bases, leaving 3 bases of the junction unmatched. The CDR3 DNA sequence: TGCAGTGCCAGGGACAGGTATGAGCAGTTCTTC. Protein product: CSARDRYEQFF.

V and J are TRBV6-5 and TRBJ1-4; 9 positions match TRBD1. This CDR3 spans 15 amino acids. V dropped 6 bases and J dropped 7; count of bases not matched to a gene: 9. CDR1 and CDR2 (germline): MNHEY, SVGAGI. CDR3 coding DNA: TGTGCCAGCAGCAATACCGGGACAGGGCGTGAAAAACTGTTTTTT. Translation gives CASSNTGTGREKLFF.